The sequence of this TCR beta chain was determined in a study of post-analysis software for immune sequencing data. At the level of the study: The patients showed relapsing-remitting, secondary progressive and progressive-relapsing multiple sclerosis courses.

This clonotype was found a few times. cDNA libraries for TCR beta contained unique molecular identifiers. TCRdb processed the PCR reads anew with MiXCR; each CDR3 protein has one entry. The sample lists approximately 360,000 distinct CDR3 sequences, roughly 35% occurring once. The specimen sequenced was blood. This clonotype was obtained from a girl aged 10 to 17 with multiple sclerosis.

For the CDR3, the DNA is TGTGCCAGCAGCTTGGTGATACGTGGTAGCGCCTCCTACGAGCAGTACTTC. Protein product: CASSLVIRGSASYEQYF. J is TRBJ2-7 and V is TRBV5-6, with a weak D call TRBD2 (5 bases). The CDR3 sequence is 17 residues long. The germline CDR1 and CDR2 sequences are SGHDT and YYEEEE. V lost 0 bases, J lost 0 bases, and 16 bases lay in between. Drawing the rest from reference TRBV5-6 and TRBJ2-7, the complete variable domain is DAGVTQSPTHLIKTRGQQVTLRCSPKSGHDTVSWYQQALGQGPQFIFQYYEEEERQRGNFPDRFSGHQFPNYSSELNVNALLLGDSALYLCASSLVIRGSASYEQYFGPGTRLTVT.